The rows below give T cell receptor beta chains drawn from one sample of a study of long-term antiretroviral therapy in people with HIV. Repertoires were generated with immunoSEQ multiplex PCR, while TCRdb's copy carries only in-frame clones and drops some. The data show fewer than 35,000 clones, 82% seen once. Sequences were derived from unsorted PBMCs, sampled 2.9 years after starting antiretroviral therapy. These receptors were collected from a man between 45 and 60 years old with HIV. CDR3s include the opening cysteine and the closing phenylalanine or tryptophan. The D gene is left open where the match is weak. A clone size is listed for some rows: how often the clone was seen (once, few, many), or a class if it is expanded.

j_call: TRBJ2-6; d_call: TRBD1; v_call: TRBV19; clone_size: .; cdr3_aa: CASSIGQATSGANVLTF; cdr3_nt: TGTGCCAGTAGTATCGGACAGGCAACCTCTGGGGCCAACGTCCTGACTTTC
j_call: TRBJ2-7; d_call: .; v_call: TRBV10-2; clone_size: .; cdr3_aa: CASSESGYEQYF; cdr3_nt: TGCGCCAGCAGCGAATCAGGCTACGAGCAGTACTTC
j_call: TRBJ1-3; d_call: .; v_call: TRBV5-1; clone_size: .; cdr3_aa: CASSTDAGNTIYF; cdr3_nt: TGCGCCAGCAGCACTGACGCAGGAAACACCATATATTTT
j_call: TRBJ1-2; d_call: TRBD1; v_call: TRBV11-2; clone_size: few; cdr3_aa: CASSSTTGGNYGYTF; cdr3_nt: TGTGCCAGCAGCTCGACGACAGGGGGCAACTATGGCTACACCTTC
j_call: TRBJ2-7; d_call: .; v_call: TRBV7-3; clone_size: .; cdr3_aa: CASSLSGVGGYEQYF; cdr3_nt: TGTGCCAGCAGCCTCTCGGGGGTAGGGGGCTACGAGCAGTACTTC
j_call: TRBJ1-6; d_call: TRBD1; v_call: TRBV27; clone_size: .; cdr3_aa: CASRLTGPYNSPLHF; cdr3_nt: TGTGCCAGCAGACTGACAGGGCCCTATAATTCACCCCTCCACTTT
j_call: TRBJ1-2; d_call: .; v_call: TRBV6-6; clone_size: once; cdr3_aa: CASRLDLNYGYTF; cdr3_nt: TGTGCCAGCAGATTGGACCTAAACTATGGCTACACCTTC
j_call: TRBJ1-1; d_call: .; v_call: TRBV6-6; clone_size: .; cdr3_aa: CASSSGEVNTEAFF; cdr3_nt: TGTGCCAGCAGCTCAGGGGAGGTGAACACTGAAGCTTTCTTT
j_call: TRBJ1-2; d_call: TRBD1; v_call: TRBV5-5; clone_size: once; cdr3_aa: CASSSRTGGNYGYTF; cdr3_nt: TGTGCCAGCAGTTCTCGGACAGGGGGCAACTATGGCTACACCTTC
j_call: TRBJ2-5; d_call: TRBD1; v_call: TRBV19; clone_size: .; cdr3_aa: CASSSSHRGRTETQYF; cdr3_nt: TGTGCCAGTAGTTCCTCCCACAGGGGTCGGACAGAGACCCAGTACTTC
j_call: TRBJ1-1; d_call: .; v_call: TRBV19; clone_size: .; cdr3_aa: CASSPRGPLTEAFF; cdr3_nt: TGTGCCAGTAGTCCCAGGGGCCCTCTTACTGAAGCTTTCTTT
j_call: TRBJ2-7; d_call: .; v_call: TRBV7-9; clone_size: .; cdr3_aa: CASSLGKGSYEQYF; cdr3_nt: TGTGCCAGCAGCTTAGGAAAGGGTTCCTACGAGCAGTACTTC
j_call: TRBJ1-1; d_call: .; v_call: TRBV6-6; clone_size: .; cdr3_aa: CASSYSRGDTEAFF; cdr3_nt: TGTGCCAGCAGTTACTCCCGGGGGGACACTGAAGCTTTCTTT
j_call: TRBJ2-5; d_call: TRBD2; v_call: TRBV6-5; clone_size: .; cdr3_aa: CASSFEAGGVRETQYF; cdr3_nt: TGTGCCAGCAGTTTTGAAGCGGGGGGGGTCAGAGAGACCCAGTACTTC
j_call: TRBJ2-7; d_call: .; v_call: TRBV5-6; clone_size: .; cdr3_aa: CASSLPGPNLYEQYF; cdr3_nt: TGTGCCAGCAGCCTACCGGGACCCAACCTCTACGAGCAGTACTTC
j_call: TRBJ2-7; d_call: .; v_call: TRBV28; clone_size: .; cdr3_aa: CASRTGVHEQYF; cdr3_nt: TGTGCCAGCAGGACCGGGGTCCACGAGCAGTACTTC
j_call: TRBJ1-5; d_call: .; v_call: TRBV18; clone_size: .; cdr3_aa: CASAGTGDQPQHF; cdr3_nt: TGTGCCAGCGCGGGGACCGGTGATCAGCCCCAGCATTTT
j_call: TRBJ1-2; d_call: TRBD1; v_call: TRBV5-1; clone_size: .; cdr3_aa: CASSLAPPDRVQFFYGYTF; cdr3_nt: TGCGCCAGCAGCTTGGCCCCTCCCGACAGGGTTCAATTTTTCTATGGCTACACCTTC
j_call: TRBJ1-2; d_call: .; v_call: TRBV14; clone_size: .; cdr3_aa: CASSQDQIGDFYGYTF; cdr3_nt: TGTGCCAGCAGCCAAGACCAAATTGGGGATTTCTATGGCTACACCTTC
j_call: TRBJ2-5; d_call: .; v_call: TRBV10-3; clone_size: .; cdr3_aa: CAISDDRAGRETQYF; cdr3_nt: TGTGCCATCAGTGACGACCGGGCCGGGAGAGAGACCCAGTACTTC
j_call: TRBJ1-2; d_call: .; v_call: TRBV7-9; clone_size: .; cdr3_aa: CASRRPAKNYGYTF; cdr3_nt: TGTGCCAGCCGTCGGCCAGCCAAGAACTATGGCTACACCTTC
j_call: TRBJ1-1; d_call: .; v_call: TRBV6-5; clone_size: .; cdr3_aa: CASSYSASQNTEAFF; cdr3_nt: TGTGCCAGCAGTTACTCAGCGTCGCAGAACACTGAAGCTTTCTTT
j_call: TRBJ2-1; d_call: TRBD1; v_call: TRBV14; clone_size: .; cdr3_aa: CASSYDRVRNNEQFF; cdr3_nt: TGTGCCAGCAGCTATGACAGGGTTCGTAACAATGAGCAGTTCTTC
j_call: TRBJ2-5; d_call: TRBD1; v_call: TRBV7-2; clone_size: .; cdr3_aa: CASSSDRGTETQYF; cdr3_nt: TGTGCCAGCAGCTCGGACAGGGGTACGGAGACCCAGTACTTC
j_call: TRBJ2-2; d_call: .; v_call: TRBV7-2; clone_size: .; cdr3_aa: CASSLGHGELFF; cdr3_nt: TGTGCCAGCAGCTTAGGACACGGGGAGCTGTTTTTT
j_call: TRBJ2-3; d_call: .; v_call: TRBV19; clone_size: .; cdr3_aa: CASSKEDTQYF; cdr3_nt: TGTGCCAGTAGTAAGGAGGATACGCAGTATTTT
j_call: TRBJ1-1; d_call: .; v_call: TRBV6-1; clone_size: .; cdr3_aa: CASSGLGALNTEAFF; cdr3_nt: TGTGCCAGCAGTGGATTAGGGGCGTTGAACACTGAAGCTTTCTTT
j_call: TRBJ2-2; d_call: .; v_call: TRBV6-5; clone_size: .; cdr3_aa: CASSTQGGGGELFF; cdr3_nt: TGTGCCAGCAGTACTCAGGGGGGAGGCGGGGAGCTGTTTTTT
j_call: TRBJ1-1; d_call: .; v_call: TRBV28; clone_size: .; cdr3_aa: CASIPALVWGGRSTREAFF; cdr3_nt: TGTGCCAGCATTCCCGCTTTGGTTTGGGGGGGGCGATCTACCCGGGAAGCTTTCTTT
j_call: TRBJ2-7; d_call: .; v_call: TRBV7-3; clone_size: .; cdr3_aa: CASSLGPSYEQYF; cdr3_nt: TGTGCCAGCAGCTTAGGGCCCTCCTACGAGCAGTACTTC
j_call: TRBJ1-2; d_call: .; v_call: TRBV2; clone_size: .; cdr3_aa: CASSGFRISGLNYGYTF; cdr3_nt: TGTGCCAGCAGTGGGTTCAGAATCTCGGGGCTTAACTATGGCTACACCTTC
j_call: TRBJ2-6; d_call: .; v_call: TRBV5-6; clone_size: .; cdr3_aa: CASALRAGVSGANVLTF; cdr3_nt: TGTGCCAGCGCGTTACGCGCAGGAGTCTCTGGGGCCAACGTCCTGACTTTC
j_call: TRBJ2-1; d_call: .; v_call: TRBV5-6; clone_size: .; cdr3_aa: CASSLTPYNEQFF; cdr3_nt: TGTGCCAGCAGCTTGACCCCGTACAATGAGCAGTTCTTC
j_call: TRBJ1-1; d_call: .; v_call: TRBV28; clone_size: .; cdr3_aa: CASSLRAMNTEAFF; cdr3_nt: TGTGCCAGCAGTTTAAGGGCGATGAACACTGAAGCTTTCTTT
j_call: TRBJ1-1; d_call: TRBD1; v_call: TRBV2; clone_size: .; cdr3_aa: CASTGEMNTEAFF; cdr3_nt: TGTGCCAGTACAGGGGAGATGAACACTGAAGCTTTCTTT
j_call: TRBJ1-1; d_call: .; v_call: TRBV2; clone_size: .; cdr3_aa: CASTFSPTGANTEAFF; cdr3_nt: TGTGCCAGTACATTTTCCCCGACAGGCGCGAACACTGAAGCTTTCTTT
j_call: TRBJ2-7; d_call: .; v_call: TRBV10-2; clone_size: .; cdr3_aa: CASSEQGAYEQYF; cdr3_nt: TGCGCCAGCAGTGAGCAAGGGGCCTACGAGCAGTACTTC